This T cell receptor (beta chain) was sequenced in a study of tumor and adjacent non-tumor tissue in lung cancer. At the level of the study: Patients were aged about 30 to 80, about ten men and roughly 5 women, stage I to III. Samples averaged roughly 4.2 million productive TCRbeta reads each.

The library came from three nested PCR rounds adapted from ARM-PCR protocols. One entry per CDR3 protein results from TCRdb running MiXCR on the multiplex PCR reads. The table shows about 79,000 distinct CDR3 sequences, with approximately 72% occurring only once. Whole-study results and caveats: Normal lung showed higher cumulative top 100 clone frequency than tumor.

RNA was extracted from bulk tissue without any cell sorting. Worth noting for this clonotype: The antigen is undetermined. A much larger clone is a single base away; this may be a read error.

The CDR3 covers 16 residues. Germline values: CDR1 SGHVS, CDR2 FQNEAQ. V gave up 2 bases and J gave up 5 bases, with 17 bases separating them. The sample comprised lung tumor tissue. This clonotype originated in a woman between 35 and 50 years old with non-small cell lung cancer. V and J are TRBV7-8 and TRBJ2-3, with D perhaps matching TRBD2 (7 bases). The CDR3 reads CASSLFGGAIRDTQYF. The CDR3 bases are TGTGCCAGCAGCTTATTTGGGGGGGCGATCAGAGATACGCAGTATTTT.